Reported below is one TCR beta chain. The V end was cut by 5 bases, the J end by 8 bases, with 18 bases between. In germline, CDR1 is MNHEY, CDR2 SVGAGI. CDR3 size: 15 residues. Authors' analysis steps: It was from reference gene primer amplification that nucleated cell counts were estimated. The assay was immunoSEQ multiplex PCR, and TCRdb's table has in-frame clones only and misses some. The V and J calls and the clone size are those of that table, but D and trimming were determined from the DNA. There are 210,000 or so clones in the sample; around 80% occur only once, and under 11% lies in the top ten. The sample is drawn from a study of blood T cell repertoires in COVID-19. Study-wide background: The United States, Italy and Spain were the sources of the acute and convalescent COVID-19 samples. PBMCs, B-cell-depleted T cells, or T cells provided the cDNA or gDNA that made up the material.

The source material was peripheral blood. The chain employs TRBV6-5 and TRBJ1-4; D gene ambiguous. This TCR came from a woman older than 75 with acute or convalescent COVID-19. Here the CDR3 reads CASSPSGSTGEKLFF. CDR3 nucleotides: TGTGCCAGCAGTCCCTCCGGGTCTACGGGGGAAAAACTGTTTTTT.